The 27 T cell receptor beta chains given below trace back to one sample, sequenced in a study of blood T cell repertoires in COVID-19. Here immunoSEQ multiplex PCR was the method, and the copy in TCRdb shows in-frame clones only, minus some. The data show about 59,000 clones, roughly 70% seen once. Sequencing input: peripheral blood. All receptors derive from a woman between 50 and 59 years old with active or convalescent COVID-19.

The chain joins TRBV19 to TRBJ2-1; 10 positions match TRBD2. The V and J ends lost 4 bases and 6 bases, in that order; junction bases with no gene match: 9. Germline V CDR1 and CDR2: LNHDA, SQIVND (reference sequence). This CDR3 has 16 residues. This CDR3 reads CASSTLPSGSGNEQFF. The CDR3 DNA is TGTGCCAGTAGTACTTTGCCTAGCGGGAGCGGCAATGAGCAGTTCTTC.

The chain carries TRBV5-1 and TRBJ2-5, with D perhaps TRBD2 (6 bases). V dropped 4 bases and J dropped 3 bases, with 10 bases sitting between them. This CDR3 spans 13 amino acids. Germline-derived CDR1 and CDR2 are SGHRS and YFSETQ. This CDR3 is CASSRDLEETQYF. The CDR3 coding sequence is TGCGCCAGCAGCCGGGACTTGGAAGAGACCCAGTACTTC.

This clone was seen at least ten times. The genes are TRBV5-1 and TRBJ2-1; 13 bases map to TRBD2. Germline loops: CDR1 SGHRS, CDR2 YFSETQ. CDR3 length: 15 amino acids. The trim removed 0 bases at V and 10 bases at J, leaving 4 bases unmatched. The CDR3 reads CASSLEGLAGREQFF. The CDR3 DNA follows: TGCGCCAGCAGCTTGGAGGGACTAGCGGGAAGGGAGCAGTTCTTC.

The rearrangement uses TRBV7-2 and TRBJ1-1, with 7 bases aligning to TRBD1. This CDR3 is 15 amino acids long. Trimming took 4 bases from V and 5 from J; bases not matched to a gene: 10. Per germline, CDR1 SGHTA and CDR2 FQGNSA. The CDR3 DNA follows: TGTGCCAGCAGCTCCTACCCACAGGGGCTAACTGAAGCTTTCTTT. It is translated as CASSSYPQGLTEAFF. Full variable domain (missing parts from reference TRBV7-2 and TRBJ1-1): GAGVSQSPSNKVTEKGKDVELRCDPISGHTALYWYRQSLGQGLEFLIYFQGNSAPDKSGLPSDRFSAERTGGSVSTLTIQRTQQEDSAVYLCASSSYPQGLTEAFFGQGTRLTVV.

This clone was seen a handful of times. The rearrangement uses TRBV28 and TRBJ1-5; tentative D call: TRBD1 (5 bases). This CDR3 spans 18 amino acids. Germline CDR1 reads MDHEN; CDR2 reads SYDVKM. The V end was cut by 0 bases, the J end by 5 bases, with 20 bases between. This CDR3 reads CASSLWAGEGSRDQPQHF. In DNA form, the CDR3 reads TGTGCCAGCAGTTTATGGGCGGGGGAGGGAAGTCGAGATCAGCCCCAGCATTTT.

J is TRBJ2-1 and V is TRBV6-4, with 11 bases lining up with TRBD2. With V trimmed by 5 bases and J by 12 bases, 9 bases remained unmatched. The CDR3 covers 14 residues. The germline V gene has CDR1 MRHNA and CDR2 SNTAGT. CDR3 amino acids: CASSIGTSGLGQFF. In DNA form, the CDR3 reads TGTGCCAGCAGTATCGGGACTAGCGGTCTGGGGCAGTTCTTC.

The chain carries TRBV9 and TRBJ2-6, with 12 positions matching TRBD1. The V gene's germline CDR1 is SGDLS and CDR2 YYNGEE. The V gene end was trimmed by 4 bases and the J gene end by 1 base; junction bases not matched to a gene: 6. This CDR3 contains 18 residues. The CDR3, as DNA: TGTGCCAGCAGCTCGGGACAGGGGGCCTCATCTGGGGCCAACGTCCTGACTTTC. Translated: CASSSGQGASSGANVLTF.

The V gene is TRBV10-2, the J gene TRBJ1-4; 9 nucleotides line up with TRBD1. The CDR3 totals 14 residues. V was clipped by 8 bases and J by 8 bases; unmatched bases: 9. Germline lookup yields CDR1 WSHSY and CDR2 SAAADI. The CDR3 loop is CASAGTGHREKLFF. The CDR3 nucleotides read TGCGCCAGCGCGGGGACAGGGCATCGAGAAAAACTGTTTTTT.

This chain connects TRBV5-5 to TRBJ2-7; 8 nucleotides line up with TRBD1. Germline V gene sequence: CDR1 SGHKS, CDR2 YYEKEE (reference sequence). This CDR3 is 18 amino acids long. Trimming at V came to 5 bases and at J to 2 bases, leaving 18 bases not matched to a gene. CDR3 sequence reads: CASSFPTGGTGHTYEQYF. The DNA of the CDR3 is TGTGCCAGCAGTTTCCCCACAGGGGGTACCGGGCATACCTACGAGCAGTACTTC. Full variable domain (remainder filled in from reference TRBV5-5 and TRBJ2-7): DAGVTQSPTHLIKTRGQQVTLRCSPISGHKSVSWYQQVLGQGPQFIFQYYEKEERGRGNFPDRFSARQFPNYSSELNVNALLLGDSALYLCASSFPTGGTGHTYEQYFGPGTRLTVT.

The chain recombines TRBV11-2 with TRBJ2-7; tentative D call: TRBD1 (6 bases). The germline gives CDR1 SGHAT, CDR2 FQNNGV. The CDR3 is 14 residues long. Trimming took 1 base from V and 7 from J, leaving 14 bases between them. The CDR3 bases are TGTGCCAGCAGCTTAGTTCCAGGGGAAGGGGAGCAGTACTTC. It translates to CASSLVPGEGEQYF.

The V call is TRBV18, the J call TRBJ1-1, with D possibly TRBD1 on 6 matching bases. V was shortened by 2 bases and J by 8 bases, with 12 bases between the two germline ends. Per the germline V gene, CDR1 is KGHSH and CDR2 is LQKENI. There are 13 residues in the CDR3. The chain's CDR3 is CASSPNRDGEAFF. The CDR3 DNA reads as TGTGCCAGCTCACCAAACAGGGACGGGGAAGCTTTCTTT.

The chain uses TRBV5-1 and TRBJ2-5; D perhaps matches TRBD1 (6 bases). Germline CDR1 is SGHRS and CDR2 is YFSETQ. The CDR3 has 15 residues. The germline V and J ends were trimmed by 5 bases and 2 bases, with 16 bases remaining between them. CDR3 amino acids: CASSSLGRGQETQYF. The CDR3 coding sequence is TGCGCCAGCAGTTCACTCGGTAGGGGGCAAGAGACCCAGTACTTC.

V and J are TRBV5-1 and TRBJ1-3; 7 bases align to TRBD1. CDR3 length: 13 amino acids. The junction had 3 bases not matched to a gene; V was cut back by 3 bases and J by 6 bases. In germline, CDR1 is SGHRS, CDR2 YFSETQ. The chain's CDR3 is CASSWTGINTIYF. The CDR3 DNA follows: TGCGCCAGCAGCTGGACAGGAATAAACACCATATATTTT.

This clone was detected only once. The J gene is TRBJ2-7, the V gene TRBV15; D perhaps matches TRBD1 (6 bases). Germline V gives CDR1 LNHNV, CDR2 YYDKDF (reference sequence). V lost 3 bases and J 1 base, leaving 13 bases between the germline ends. This CDR3 contains 15 residues. Here the CDR3 reads CATSSYQGLSYEQYF. CDR3 nucleotides: TGTGCCACCAGCAGCTACCAGGGGTTATCCTACGAGCAGTACTTC. The entire variable domain, with the rest obtained from reference TRBV15 and TRBJ2-7, is as follows: DAMVIQNPRYQVTQFGKPVTLSCSQTLNHNVMYWYQQKSSQAPKLLFHYYDKDFNNEADTPDNFQSRRPNTSFCFLDIRSPGLGDTAMYLCATSSYQGLSYEQYFGPGTRLTVT.

The chain recombines TRBV5-1 with TRBJ2-6; unclear D gene. Trimming left V 0 bases short and J 0 bases short, with 7 bases between. CDR1 is SGHRS and CDR2 is YFSETQ in the germline V gene. The CDR3 is 16 amino acids. The CDR3 region is CASSLGHPSGANVLTF. CDR3 in DNA: TGCGCCAGCAGCTTGGGGCACCCCTCTGGGGCCAACGTCCTGACTTTC. The whole variable domain, remainder taken from reference TRBV5-1 and TRBJ2-6, is KAGVTQTPRYLIKTRGQQVTLSCSPISGHRSVSWYQQTPGQGLQFLFEYFSETQRNKGNFPGRFSGRQFSNSRSEMNVSTLELGDSALYLCASSLGHPSGANVLTFGAGSRLTVL.

The chain combines TRBV28 with TRBJ2-6; D is undetermined. Looked up from germline, CDR1 is MDHEN and CDR2 is SYDVKM. The CDR3 is 15 residues long. The germline V and J ends were trimmed by 5 bases and 0 bases, with 8 bases remaining between them. The CDR3 DNA follows: TGTGCCAGCAGTACACGTCACTCTGGGGCCAACGTCCTGACTTTC. Protein sequence: CASSTRHSGANVLTF.

The chain links TRBV5-6 to TRBJ1-2; D may be TRBD1 (5 bases). CDR1 and CDR2 (germline): SGHDT, YYEEEE. Deletions cut 3 bases from V and 4 bases from J, with 19 bases between. The CDR3 length is 16 residues. This chain's CDR3 is CASSSTPDRTVYGYTF. CDR3 bases: TGTGCCAGCAGCTCAACACCCGACAGAACTGTCTATGGCTACACCTTC.

J is TRBJ2-3 and V is TRBV25-1; D perhaps matches TRBD2 (5 bases). CDR1 and CDR2 from the germline V gene are MGHDK and SYGVNS. The CDR3 has 14 amino acids. Trimming cost V 7 bases and J 1 base, with 12 bases left between them. CDR3 region: CASTSSSGTDTQYF. The DNA for the CDR3 is TGTGCCAGCACTTCTAGCTCCGGCACAGATACGCAGTATTTT. Using reference TRBV25-1 and TRBJ2-3 for the parts outside the CDR3, the full variable domain is EADIYQTPRYLVIGTGKKITLECSQTMGHDKMYWYQQDPGMELHLIHYSYGVNSTEKGDLSSESTVSRIRTEHFPLTLESARPSHTSQYLCASTSSSGTDTQYFGPGTRLTVL.

The rearrangement links TRBV18 to TRBJ2-1; tentatively, D is TRBD1 (6 bases). Germline values: CDR1 KGHSH, CDR2 LQKENI. This CDR3 is 16 amino acids long. The V end lost 4 bases, the J end lost 0 bases, and 13 bases lay between the germline ends. The CDR3 protein is CASSRDNSISYNEQFF. The CDR3 DNA reads as TGTGCCAGCTCACGGGACAACTCCATCTCCTACAATGAGCAGTTCTTC.

The V and J genes are TRBV9 and TRBJ2-7; 10 nucleotides agree with TRBD2. Unmatched junction bases numbered 8, after V lost 2 bases and J lost 6 bases. This CDR3 comprises 15 residues. Germline V gene data show CDR1 as SGDLS and CDR2 as YYNGEE. Here the CDR3 DNA reads TGTGCCAGCAGCGTTACCGGGACTAGCGTTGGCGAGCAGTACTTC. Protein sequence: CASSVTGTSVGEQYF.

This clone was counted only a few times. The rearrangement joins TRBV7-2 to TRBJ2-2; TRBD2 aligns across 8 bases. V shed 3 bases, J shed 3 bases, and the junction held 6 bases outside the gene matches. The germline gives CDR1 SGHTA, CDR2 FQGNSA. This CDR3 region has 16 residues. This chain's CDR3 is CASSFRRAGDTGELFF. CDR3 in DNA: TGTGCCAGCAGCTTCCGACGAGCGGGAGACACCGGGGAGCTGTTTTTT. Drawing the rest from reference TRBV7-2 and TRBJ2-2, the complete variable domain is GAGVSQSPSNKVTEKGKDVELRCDPISGHTALYWYRQSLGQGLEFLIYFQGNSAPDKSGLPSDRFSAERTGGSVSTLTIQRTQQEDSAVYLCASSFRRAGDTGELFFGEGSRLTVL.

The genes are TRBV14 and TRBJ1-1, with D perhaps TRBD1 (6 bases). This CDR3 contains 14 residues. V dropped 5 bases and J dropped 5 bases, with 15 bases sitting between them. Germline loops: CDR1 SGHDN, CDR2 FVKESK. The CDR3 reads CASSENIGGTEAFF. CDR3 DNA sequence: TGTGCCAGCAGCGAAAACATAGGGGGAACTGAAGCTTTCTTT.

This clone was seen a few times. This rearrangement joins TRBV3-1 (or the pseudogene TRBV3-2) to TRBJ2-5; TRBD2 matches 12 bases. V lost 4 bases, J lost 2 bases, and 11 bases stayed unmatched. CDR3 size: 18 residues. Germline CDR1 reads LGHDT; CDR2 reads YNNKEL (reference sequence). The CDR3 spells CASSPFSTGLAGQETQYF. In nucleotides, the CDR3 is TGTGCCAGCAGCCCCTTCTCCACAGGACTAGCGGGACAAGAGACCCAGTACTTC.

The V gene is TRBV27, the J gene TRBJ2-3, with TRBD2 as a possible D gene (7 bases). Germline values: CDR1 MNHEY, CDR2 SMNVEV (reference sequence). Between the trimmed V and J ends, which lost 7 bases and 3 bases, there was a span of 23 bases. The CDR3 is 17 amino acids. The CDR3 DNA sequence: TGTGCCAGCATCGGGGAGGGGGGCCAGGGGAGTACAGATACGCAGTATTTT. Residues: CASIGEGGQGSTDTQYF.

The sample holds one count of this clone. The chain joins TRBV27 to TRBJ2-6, with 7 positions matching TRBD2. J lost 2 bases, V lost 5 bases, and 12 bases had no gene match. The CDR3 contains 18 residues. Germline V CDR1 and CDR2: MNHEY, SMNVEV (reference sequence). Written as DNA, the CDR3 is TGTGCCAGCAGTCTCTGGGCGGGAGCATCCGCTGGGGCCAACGTCCTGACTTTC. Its translation is CASSLWAGASAGANVLTF. Full variable domain (remainder filled in from reference TRBV27 and TRBJ2-6): EAQVTQNPRYLITVTGKKLTVTCSQNMNHEYMSWYRQDPGLGLRQIYYSMNVEVTDKGDVPEGYKVSRKEKRNFPLILESPSPNQTSLYFCASSLWAGASAGANVLTFGAGSRLTVL.

V and J are TRBV11-1 and TRBJ1-1, with D possibly matching TRBD1 (6 bases). Germline loops: CDR1 SGHAT, CDR2 FQDESV (reference sequence). The CDR3 contains 14 residues. The V and J ends lost 5 bases and 9 bases respectively, with 19 bases between them. In DNA form, the CDR3 reads TGTGCCAGCAGCGTCAATGGACAGTCCCAGAAAGCTTTCTTT. Translating gives CASSVNGQSQKAFF.

V gene TRBV19 combines with J gene TRBJ2-7; 9 positions agree with TRBD1. V shed 5 bases and J 5 bases; nucleotides not matched to a gene: 7. CDR3 length: 14 residues. In germline, CDR1 is LNHDA, CDR2 SQIVND (reference sequence). The CDR3 sequence is CASSPFDRGNEQYF. CDR3 bases: TGTGCCAGTAGTCCCTTCGACAGGGGGAACGAGCAGTACTTC.